What follows are 2 T cell receptor beta chains derived from one specimen sequenced in a study of control samples from healthy donors and cancer patients. Assay: immunoSEQ multiplex PCR; the TCRdb copy retains only in-frame clones and omits some. The table lists about 150,000 clones, 90% to 95% of them singletons, with under 8.5% in the top ten. The specimen was blood. These receptor sequences come from a woman aged 40-49 years in good health.

The genes are TRBV30 and TRBJ2-2; no clear D gene. CDR3 length: 13 amino acids. Germline lookup yields CDR1 GTSNPN and CDR2 SVGIG (reference sequence). With 1 base removed from V and 3 bases from J, the gap between germline ends came to 6 bases. The CDR3: CAWSEQYTGELFF. CDR3 DNA sequence: TGTGCCTGGAGTGAACAGTACACCGGGGAGCTGTTTTTT. The full variable domain, its missing parts supplied by reference TRBV30 and TRBJ2-2, is SQTIHQWPATLVQPVGSPLSLECTVEGTSNPNLYWYRQAAGRGLQLLFYSVGIGQISSEVPQNLSASRPQDRQFILSSKKLLLSDSGFYLCAWSEQYTGELFFGEGSRLTVL.

The rearrangement uses TRBV28 and TRBJ1-5; tentatively, D is TRBD1 (5 bases). V lost 0 bases and J lost 7, with 10 bases in between. The CDR3 contains 14 residues. Germline V gene sequence: CDR1 MDHEN, CDR2 SYDVKM. The CDR3: CASSLWQGGQPQHF. CDR3 bases: TGTGCCAGCAGTTTATGGCAGGGTGGGCAGCCCCAGCATTTT. Supplemented by reference TRBV28 and TRBJ1-5, the full variable domain reads DVKVTQSSRYLVKRTGEKVFLECVQDMDHENMFWYRQDPGLGLRLIYFSYDVKMKEKGDIPEGYSVSREKKERFSLILESASTNQTSMYLCASSLWQGGQPQHFGDGTRLSIL.